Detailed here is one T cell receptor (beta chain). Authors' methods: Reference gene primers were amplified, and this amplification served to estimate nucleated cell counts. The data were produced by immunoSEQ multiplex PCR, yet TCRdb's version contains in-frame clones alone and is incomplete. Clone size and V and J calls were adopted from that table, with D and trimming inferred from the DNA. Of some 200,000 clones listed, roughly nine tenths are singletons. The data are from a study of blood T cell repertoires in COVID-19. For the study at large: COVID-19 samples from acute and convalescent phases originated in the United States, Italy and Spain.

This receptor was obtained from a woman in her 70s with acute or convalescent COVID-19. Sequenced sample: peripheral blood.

As DNA, the CDR3 is TGTGCCAGCAGTTCGGGTCCTCCCCTCTATGGCTACACCTTC. Its protein is CASSSGPPLYGYTF. The gene calls are TRBV6-6 and TRBJ1-2, with D hard to call. Trimming took off 4 bases at V and 4 bases at J, with 13 bases between the two ends. The CDR3 extends over 14 amino acids. CDR1 MNHNY and CDR2 SVGAGI come from the germline V gene (reference sequence).